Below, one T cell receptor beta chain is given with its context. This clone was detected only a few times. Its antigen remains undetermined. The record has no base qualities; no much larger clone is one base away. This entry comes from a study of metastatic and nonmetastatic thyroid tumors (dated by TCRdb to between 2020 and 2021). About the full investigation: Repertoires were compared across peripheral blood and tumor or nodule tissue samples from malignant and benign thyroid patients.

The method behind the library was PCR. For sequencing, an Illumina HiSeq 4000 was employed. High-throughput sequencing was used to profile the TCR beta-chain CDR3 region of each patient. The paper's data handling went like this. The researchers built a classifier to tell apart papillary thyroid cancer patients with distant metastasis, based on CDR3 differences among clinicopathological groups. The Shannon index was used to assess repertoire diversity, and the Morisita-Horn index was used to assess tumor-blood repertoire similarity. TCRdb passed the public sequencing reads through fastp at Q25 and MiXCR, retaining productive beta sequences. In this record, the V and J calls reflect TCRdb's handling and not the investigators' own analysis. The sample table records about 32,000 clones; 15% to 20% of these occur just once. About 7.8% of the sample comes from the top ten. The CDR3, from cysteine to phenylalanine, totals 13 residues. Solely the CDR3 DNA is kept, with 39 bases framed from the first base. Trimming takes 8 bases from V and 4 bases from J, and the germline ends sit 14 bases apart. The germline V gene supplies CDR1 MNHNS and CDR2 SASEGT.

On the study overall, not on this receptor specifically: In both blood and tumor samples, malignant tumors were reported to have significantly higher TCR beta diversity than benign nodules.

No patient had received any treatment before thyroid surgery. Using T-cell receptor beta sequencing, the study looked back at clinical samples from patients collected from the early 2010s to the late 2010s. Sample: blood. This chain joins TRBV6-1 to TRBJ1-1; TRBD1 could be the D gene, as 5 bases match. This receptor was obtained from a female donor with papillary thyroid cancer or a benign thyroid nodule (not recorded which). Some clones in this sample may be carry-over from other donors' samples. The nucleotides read TGTGCCAGCCTTCTGGGGGTCGCCACTGAAGCTTTCTTT. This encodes CASLLGVATEAFF.